The 4 T cell receptor beta chains listed next were all sequenced from one sample in a study of T cell repertoires in cytomegalovirus infection (dated by TCRdb to about 2019). Instrument on record: Illumina HiSeq 1500. Using fastp at Q25 and MiXCR, TCRdb reprocessed the public reads and kept productive beta chains. Each record represents a unique CDR3 protein, reported with the most common genes and DNA among its rows. This sample comprises some 920,000 distinct CDR3 sequences, around a third of them detected only once. The ten largest clones take up 11% to 15% of the sample. Explained via the paper, the treatment or condition label denotes: in vitro stimulation with specific CMV peptide epitopes to enrich CMV-specific T cells. These receptors are not linked to any known antigen. Sequencing used cultured CD8+ T cells from PBMCs, obtained from culture after CMV antigen stimulation. Receptors were obtained from a human donor in good health (CMV status not recorded). Some clones in this sample may be carry-over from other donors' samples.

This clonotype was picked up a small number of times. The rearrangement uses TRBV5-1 and TRBJ1-4; the D gene is possibly TRBD1 (5 bases). This CDR3 is 13 amino acids long. Trimming left V 1 base short and J 11 bases short, with 12 bases between. Per the germline V gene, CDR1 is SGHRS and CDR2 is YFSETQ. The CDR3 coding sequence is TGCGCCAGCAGCTTGATTGGGGGTGAGAAACTGTTTTTT. It translates to CASSLIGGEKLFF.

The chain uses TRBV27 and TRBJ1-1, with a weak D call TRBD1 (6 bases). Germline values: CDR1 MNHEY, CDR2 SMNVEV (reference sequence). V was shortened by 5 bases and J by 7 bases, with 20 bases between the two germline ends. The CDR3 spans 15 residues. The CDR3 sequence: CASSDPPWGANEAFF. CDR3 DNA sequence: TGTGCCAGCAGTGATCCTCCTTGGGGGGCGAATGAAGCTTTCTTT.

V gene TRBV28 combines with J gene TRBJ2-5, with a weak D call TRBD2 (6 bases). This CDR3 is built from 15 residues. V was shortened by 3 bases and J by 0 bases, with 11 bases between the two germline ends. Germline CDR1 is MDHEN and CDR2 is SYDVKM. Written as DNA, the CDR3 is TGTGCCAGCAGTTTTCCACGGGAGCACCAAGAGACCCAGTACTTC. Protein sequence: CASSFPREHQETQYF.

A few counts support this clonotype. The chain carries TRBV27 and TRBJ1-5; 8 positions match TRBD1. The CDR3 is 17 amino acids. Germline loops: CDR1 MNHEY, CDR2 SMNVEV (reference sequence). The V segment lost 2 bases and the J segment 2 bases; nucleotides outside the gene matches: 8. Here the CDR3 reads CASSLRTGFFRNQPQHF. The CDR3 nucleotides are TGTGCCAGCAGTTTACGGACAGGGTTTTTTCGCAATCAGCCCCAGCATTTT.